The rows below give T cell receptor beta chains drawn from one sample of a study of T-cell reconstitution after alpha-beta-depleted transplantation in children. TCRdb re-analysed the PCR reads in MiXCR, keeping a single row per CDR3 protein. The sample includes around 250,000 distinct CDR3 sequences, just under 8.5% of them seen just once. Sequencing used PBMCs, mostly from graft donor cells, obtained 180 days after TCRalphabeta/CD19-depleted stem cell transplant. The origin of the receptors is a male patient aged 10 to 17 who had a stem cell transplant for acute lymphoblastic leukemia, so the T cells may come from the graft donor. CDR3s leave out the opening cysteine and the closing phenylalanine or tryptophan. D genes are given only for firm matches.

V gene: TRBV11-2; D gene: -; J gene: TRBJ2-2; CDR3 protein: ASSLGSRFPGGELF
V gene: TRBV5-6; D gene: -; J gene: TRBJ2-5; CDR3 protein: ASSLGQGGGKETQY
V gene: TRBV6-5; D gene: TRBD2; J gene: TRBJ2-7; CDR3 protein: ASSSGGYEQY
V gene: TRBV7-8; D gene: TRBD2; J gene: TRBJ2-2; CDR3 protein: ASSSQGLATNTGELF
V gene: TRBV14; D gene: -; J gene: TRBJ2-5; CDR3 protein: ASSQAGRSQETQY
V gene: TRBV4-3; D gene: TRBD1; J gene: TRBJ1-1; CDR3 protein: ASSQERGGTANTEAF
V gene: TRBV7-2; D gene: TRBD2; J gene: TRBJ2-7; CDR3 protein: ASSLGVAGGKYEQY
V gene: TRBV7-8; D gene: TRBD2; J gene: TRBJ2-1; CDR3 protein: ASSLVASGGDEQF
V gene: TRBV5-1; D gene: -; J gene: TRBJ1-5; CDR3 protein: ASSEGHLNQPQH
V gene: TRBV28; D gene: -; J gene: TRBJ2-2; CDR3 protein: ASSLYSGRELF
V gene: TRBV29-1; D gene: -; J gene: TRBJ1-2; CDR3 protein: SVRWADYGYT
V gene: TRBV7-3; D gene: -; J gene: TRBJ2-1; CDR3 protein: ASSLTGSSLIYNEQF
V gene: TRBV12-3/TRBV12-4; D gene: TRBD2; J gene: TRBJ2-2; CDR3 protein: ACNERGMNTGELF